The rows below give T cell receptor beta chains drawn from one sample of a study of cytomegalovirus exposure and HLA in healthy donors. TCRdb's copy holds only in-frame clones and misses some; the assay was immunoSEQ multiplex PCR. This table holds more than 150,000 clones, roughly 72% found once. Sequenced material: PBMCs. Source of these receptors: a man in his forties or fifties in good health and CMV-seronegative. Each CDR3 is given with its conserved first and last residue. A D gene is named only where the DNA matches it firmly. For some rows the clone size is stated as once, few or many, or as a class when expanded; others skip it.

J	size	D	V	DNA	CDR3
TRBJ1-6	-	-	TRBV6-5	TGTGCCAGCAGTTACCAACGGGGTAGGAATTCACCCCTCCACTTT	CASSYQRGRNSPLHF
TRBJ2-5	-	TRBD1	TRBV11-2	TGTGCCAGCAGCTTCGACAGGGGTGAGACCCAGTACTTC	CASSFDRGETQYF
TRBJ2-3	few	TRBD2	TRBV10-3	TGTGCCATCAGTGGAGCTCTAGCGGCTAGCACAGATACGCAGTATTTT	CAISGALAASTDTQYF
TRBJ2-1	-	-	TRBV5-1	TGCGCCAGCAGCCCGGTGGAGGGATCCTACAATGAGCAGTTCTTC	CASSPVEGSYNEQFF
TRBJ2-6	-	-	TRBV29-1	TGCAGCGTTTTGACTGAAGGTCTCTCTGGGGCCAACGGCCTGACTTTC	CSVLTEGLSGANGLTF
TRBJ2-7	-	-	TRBV21-1	TGTGCCAGCATAACAGGACAGGGGGCCGAGTACGAGCAGTACTTC	CASITGQGAEYEQYF
TRBJ2-5	-	TRBD2	TRBV12-5	TGTGCTAGTGGTTCTAGCGGAGCGGGGGGGACCCAGTACTTC	CASGSSGAGGTQYF
TRBJ2-3	-	-	TRBV21-1	TGTGCCAGCAGCGCACCTGACAGAACCACAATCACAGATACGCAGTATTTT	CASSAPDRTTITDTQYF
TRBJ1-5	once	TRBD1	TRBV27	TGTGCCAGCAGTTTAGGACCCAGGGGGGGCAATCAGCCCCAGCATTTT	CASSLGPRGGNQPQHF
TRBJ2-1	few	-	TRBV29-1	TGCAGCGGCACCTACTACAATGAGCAGTTCTTC	CSGTYYNEQFF
TRBJ2-5	few	TRBD2	TRBV5-1	TGCGCCAGCAGCTTGGGGAGCGGGAGGACCGGAGAGACCCAGTACTTC	CASSLGSGRTGETQYF
TRBJ1-2	-	-	TRBV25-1	TGTGCTGCCGAAGCCGGGGGGCTCGGTGGCTACACCTTC	CAAEAGGLGGYTF
TRBJ2-1	-	-	TRBV29-1	TGCAGCGGCTTCCATAGCTCCTACAATGAGCAGTTCTTC	CSGFHSSYNEQFF
TRBJ2-5	-	-	TRBV5-1	TGCGCCAGCAGCTCCCTCAGGGGACCCCAAGAGACCCAGTACTTC	CASSSLRGPQETQYF
TRBJ1-2	-	TRBD1	TRBV18	TGTGCCAGCTCGCAGGGGGACGGCTATGGCTACACCTTC	CASSQGDGYGYTF
TRBJ2-4	-	-	TRBV18	TGTGCCAGCTCACCACCTTCCCCCCGTGGAAACAGTCAGTACTTC	CASSPPSPRGNSQYF
TRBJ2-5	-	TRBD2	TRBV5-5	TGTGCCAGCAGCAACTGGGGGGGTAAAGAGACCCAGTACTTC	CASSNWGGKETQYF
TRBJ1-4	few	-	TRBV6-5	TGTGCCAGCACCTCCGGAGGGTCTAATGAAAAACTGTTTTTT	CASTSGGSNEKLFF
TRBJ2-3	-	-	TRBV5-1	TGCGCCAGCAGCTTGGGAGGAGCTAGCACAGATACGCAGTATTTT	CASSLGGASTDTQYF
TRBJ2-3	-	-	TRBV28	TGTGCCAGCAGTTTAAGTGGGCCCAGTAGCACAGATACGCAGTATTTT	CASSLSGPSSTDTQYF
TRBJ2-7	-	-	TRBV15	TGTGCCACCAGCTCCCGGGGCTACGAGCAGTACTTC	CATSSRGYEQYF
TRBJ2-6	-	-	TRBV6-5	TGTGCCAGCACCCCGTCTGGGGCCAACGGCCTGACTTTC	CASTPSGANGLTF
TRBJ2-5	few	-	TRBV10-3	TGTGCCACGACCGCCGGCGGCCGAGGGGAGACCCAGTACTTC	CATTAGGRGETQYF
TRBJ2-7	-	-	TRBV6-1	TGTGCCTCCTCTTCCCCGGGGTCCTACGAGCAGTACTTC	CASSSPGSYEQYF
TRBJ2-5	-	TRBD2	TRBV5-1	TGCGCCAGCAGGAAGCGGGAGGGCCGAGAGACCCAGTACTTC	CASRKREGRETQYF
TRBJ2-1	-	TRBD2	TRBV13	TGTGCCAGCAGCTTATATCATACGGGCCGGGGGGGGCCATACAATGAGCAGTTCTTC	CASSLYHTGRGGPYNEQFF
TRBJ1-5	-	-	TRBV7-9	TGTGCCAGCAGCCACAGAGATAGCAATCAGCCCCAGCATTTT	CASSHRDSNQPQHF
TRBJ1-1	-	TRBD1	TRBV27	TGTGCCAGCAGTCCCGGACAGGGGGCGTGGGACACTGAAGCTTTCTTT	CASSPGQGAWDTEAFF
TRBJ2-7	-	TRBD1	TRBV7-9	TGTTCCACCCGGGACAGGGTCAACGAGCAGTACTTC	CSTRDRVNEQYF
TRBJ2-1	once	-	TRBV11-3	TGTGCCAGCAGCTTCCGCGCGGGAACGGGTTACAATGAGCAGTTCTTC	CASSFRAGTGYNEQFF
TRBJ1-1	-	TRBD1	TRBV5-8	TGTGCCCTGCATGGGGACAGGGGTGAAGCTTTCTTT	CALHGDRGEAFF
TRBJ2-5	-	-	TRBV10-3	TGTGCCATCAGTGAGAGGAGGGGGCGAGAGACCCAGTACTTC	CAISERRGRETQYF
TRBJ1-5	-	TRBD1	TRBV6-5	TGTGCCAGCAGACCCAGGACAGGGGGCGATCAGCCCCAGCATTTT	CASRPRTGGDQPQHF
TRBJ1-2	-	TRBD1	TRBV7-8	TGTGCCAGCAGCCCCCTTAGTGGAGGGACAGGCGGCTACACCTTC	CASSPLSGGTGGYTF
TRBJ1-5	-	-	TRBV19	TGTGCCAGCCGGGACACCCCTAGCAATCAGCCCCAGCATTTT	CASRDTPSNQPQHF
TRBJ1-1	-	-	TRBV30	TGTGCCTGGGACAGGATGAACACTGAAGCTTTCTTT	CAWDRMNTEAFF
TRBJ2-5	-	-	TRBV7-3	TGTGCCGGTTATGGGGAGCAGACCCAGTACTTC	CAGYGEQTQYF
TRBJ2-1	once	-	TRBV5-1	TGCGCCAGCAGCTTAAGCCCCACATTCCAGGATGAGCAGTTCTTC	CASSLSPTFQDEQFF
TRBJ1-1	-	-	TRBV5-4	TGTGCCAGCAGCTTTGACACCCTGAACACTGAAGCTTTCTTT	CASSFDTLNTEAFF
TRBJ2-2	few	-	TRBV6-1	TGTGCCAGCAGTGGGGTAGCTTCCACCCCCCACACCGGGGAGCTGTTTTTT	CASSGVASTPHTGELFF
TRBJ2-1	-	TRBD2	TRBV7-8	TGTGCCAGCTTACTAGCGGGAGGGGTCTTCAATGAGCAGTTCTTC	CASLLAGGVFNEQFF
TRBJ2-7	-	-	TRBV27	TGTGCCAGCAGTTTTTCCCACCGGGGCTACGAGCAGTACTTC	CASSFSHRGYEQYF
TRBJ2-1	-	TRBD2	TRBV25-1	TGTGCCAGCAGTTTGCTAGCGGGAGTAAGTGAGCAGTTCTTC	CASSLLAGVSEQFF
TRBJ2-5	-	-	TRBV9	TGTGCCAGCAGCGTAGATTTGGTCAGAGAGACCCAGTACTTC	CASSVDLVRETQYF
TRBJ1-5	-	-	TRBV7-6	TGTGCCAGCAGCTTAAACACGGGGGGCAATCAGCCCCAGCATTTT	CASSLNTGGNQPQHF
TRBJ2-1	-	-	TRBV7-8	TGTGCCAGCAGCCTCACTCAAAATCCCTACAATGAGCAGTTCTTC	CASSLTQNPYNEQFF
TRBJ1-1	-	TRBD1	TRBV14	TGTGCCAGCAGCCAAGCGATGAGAGGGGACAGGCGGAACACTGAAGCTTTCTTT	CASSQAMRGDRRNTEAFF
TRBJ1-2	-	-	TRBV5-1	TGCGCCAGCAGCCCGCTTTTGCCCCAGAACTATGGCTACACCTTC	CASSPLLPQNYGYTF
TRBJ1-4	-	-	TRBV7-9	TGTGCCACCAAGCACCGAAATGAAAAACTGTTTTTT	CATKHRNEKLFF
TRBJ2-5	-	TRBD1	TRBV5-1	TGCGCCAGCAGCCAACTTCGGACAGGATCCCAAGAGACCCAGTACTTC	CASSQLRTGSQETQYF
TRBJ2-3	few	TRBD2	TRBV7-8	TGTGCCAGCAGCCTTTACACTACTAGCGGGAGCACAGATACGCAGTATTTT	CASSLYTTSGSTDTQYF
TRBJ1-1	-	-	TRBV9	TGTGCCAGCAGCTTTAGCATGAACACTGAAGCTTTCTTT	CASSFSMNTEAFF